These 30 T cell receptor beta chains share one sample of origin, sequenced in a study of identical twins. TCRdb analysed the 5' RACE reads with MiXCR anew, one entry per CDR3 protein. The sample has 1.5 million or so distinct CDR3 sequences; more than 30% are singletons. Sequencing input: cord blood. All receptors come from a newborn girl in good health.

This chain uses TRBV5-1 with TRBJ2-1; TRBD2 agrees at 10 bases. Matching the DNA end better, TRBJ2-7 makes the J call doubtful. Germline CDR1 and CDR2: SGHRS and YFSETQ. CDR3 length: 16 amino acids. CDR3 region: CASSPQLAGKHNEQYF. CDR3 bases: TGCGCCAGCAGCCCACAACTAGCGGGGAAACACAATGAGCAGTACTTC.

This clonotype has a handful of counts. J is TRBJ2-7 and V is TRBV4-2; 9 nucleotides line up with TRBD1. The trim removed 2 bases at V and 6 bases at J, leaving 8 bases unmatched. Germline CDR1 LGHNA, CDR2 YNFKEQ. The CDR3 has 15 amino acids. The CDR3 spells CASSQTGTGSIEQYF. For the CDR3, the DNA is TGTGCCAGCAGCCAAACCGGGACAGGGTCCATCGAGCAGTACTTC.

This clonotype turned up a few times. The rearrangement links TRBV5-1 to TRBJ1-1, with TRBD1 matching 9 bases. The V gene end was trimmed by 3 bases and the J gene end by 2 bases; junction bases not matched to a gene: 8. There are 16 residues in the CDR3. In germline, CDR1 is SGHRS, CDR2 YFSETQ. The CDR3 nucleotides read TGCGCCAGCAGCTCGAGGGGACAGGGACGAAACACTGAAGCTTTCTTT. Translation: CASSSRGQGRNTEAFF.

This chain uses TRBV20-1 with TRBJ2-5; 8 nucleotides line up with TRBD2. The J call may be in error: the DNA end matches TRBJ2-7 better. The CDR3 sequence is 13 residues long. CDR1 is DFQATT and CDR2 is SNEGSKA in the germline V gene (reference sequence). Here the CDR3 DNA reads TGCAGTGCCAAACCAGCGGGGGATAGCGAGCAGTACTTC. Its protein product is CSAKPAGDSEQYF.

DNA for the CDR3: TGTGCCAGCAGCTTATATCGGGTGGATGGCTACACCTTC. It specifies CASSLYRVDGYTF. The rearrangement links TRBV7-2 to TRBJ1-2; D is uncertain. The V and J ends lost 2 bases and 6 bases respectively, with 10 bases between them. Germline CDR1 reads SGHTA; CDR2 reads FQGNSA. The CDR3 is 13 residues long.

This chain uses TRBV2 with TRBJ1-4, with D hard to call. CDR1 and CDR2 from the germline V gene are SNHLY and FYNNEI. Trimming left V 7 bases short and J 7 bases short, with 16 bases between. The CDR3 length is 14 residues. In DNA, the CDR3 is TGTGCCAGCACCCGATCGGGGTTTAGTGAAAAACTGTTTTTT. This translates into CASTRSGFSEKLFF. The full variable domain, completed using reference TRBV2 and TRBJ1-4, is EPEVTQTPSHQVTQMGQEVILRCVPISNHLYFYWYRQILGQKVEFLVSFYNNEISEKSEIFDDQFSVERPDGSNFTLKIRSTKLEDSAMYFCASTRSGFSEKLFFGSGTQLSVL.

This chain uses TRBV7-2 with TRBJ1-1, with D possibly being TRBD1 (6 bases). In germline, CDR1 is SGHTA, CDR2 FQGNSA. This CDR3 has 15 residues. Trimming left V 3 bases short and J 5 bases short, with 16 bases between. The CDR3: CASSFLTGPGTEAFF. Written as DNA, the CDR3 is TGTGCCAGCAGCTTTTTGACAGGCCCTGGGACTGAAGCTTTCTTT.

This chain uses TRBV30 with TRBJ1-3; no reliable D call. The CDR3 extends over 14 amino acids. Germline loops: CDR1 GTSNPN, CDR2 SVGIG (reference sequence). The V end was cut by 0 bases, the J end by 2 bases, with 8 bases between. CDR3 DNA: TGTGCCTGGAGTGTACCGGACGCTGGAAACACCATATATTTT. Translated: CAWSVPDAGNTIYF. The variable domain in full, completed from reference TRBV30 and TRBJ1-3, reads SQTIHQWPATLVQPVGSPLSLECTVEGTSNPNLYWYRQAAGRGLQLLFYSVGIGQISSEVPQNLSASRPQDRQFILSSKKLLLSDSGFYLCAWSVPDAGNTIYFGEGSWLTVV.

This chain uses TRBV27 with TRBJ2-5; the match to TRBD2 covers 15 bases. The assigned J gene may be wrong: the sequence end matches TRBJ2-7 better. Germline values: CDR1 MNHEY, CDR2 SMNVEV (reference sequence). The CDR3 sequence is 15 residues long. The CDR3 region has the DNA TGTGCCAGTGGACTAGCGGGAGGGCCTAGGTACGAGCAGTACTTC. This codes for CASGLAGGPRYEQYF.

This clonotype was counted a few times. The V call is TRBV2, the J call TRBJ2-1, with 8 nucleotides matching TRBD2. The ends lost 10 bases at V and 6 bases at J; junction bases unmatched: 5. Germline V gene sequence: CDR1 SNHLY, CDR2 FYNNEI. The CDR3 covers 12 residues. Here the CDR3 DNA reads TGTGCCACCGGGGGGGGTGGCAATGAGCAGTTCTTC. Protein product: CATGGGGNEQFF.

The chain is built from TRBV24-1 and TRBJ1-2; D not resolved. Trimming took 0 bases from V and 4 from J, leaving 11 bases between them. Germline CDR1 and CDR2: KGHDR and SFDVKD. The CDR3 runs to 15 residues. CDR3 protein: CATSDLERESYGYTF. The CDR3 coding sequence is TGTGCCACCAGTGATTTGGAACGGGAGAGCTATGGCTACACCTTC.

The V and J genes are TRBV7-2 and TRBJ2-3, with 9 bases aligning to TRBD2. CDR3 length: 17 residues. Trimming took 5 bases from V and 2 from J; bases not matched to a gene: 11. The germline CDR1 and CDR2 sequences are SGHTA and FQGNSA. Written as DNA, the CDR3 is TGTGCCAGCAGCGACGGACTAGCGCCCTTTTCCACAGATACGCAGTATTTT. Translated: CASSDGLAPFSTDTQYF.

The V call is TRBV9, the J call TRBJ2-1; D uncertain. The DNA matches TRBJ2-7 better at its end, which makes the J call doubtful. This CDR3 has 14 residues. Germline CDR1 reads SGDLS; CDR2 reads YYNGEE. The CDR3 is CASSVRTGYNEQYF. In nucleotides, the CDR3 is TGTGCCAGCAGCGTCCGGACGGGCTACAATGAGCAGTACTTC.

This chain joins TRBV10-3 and TRBJ2-5, with D perhaps being TRBD1 or TRBD2 (5 bases each). The CDR3 length is 15 residues. Looked up from germline, CDR1 is ENHRY and CDR2 is SYGVKD. The germline V and J ends were trimmed by 4 bases and 2 bases, with 14 bases remaining between them. The CDR3 reads CAISGITGAQETQYF. DNA for the CDR3: TGTGCCATCAGTGGAATAACCGGGGCGCAAGAGACCCAGTACTTC.

This chain joins TRBV5-1 and TRBJ1-5; 11 nucleotides align to TRBD1. V was pared by 3 bases and J by 4 bases, with 6 bases of the junction left unmatched. The CDR3 extends over 16 amino acids. The germline CDR1 and CDR2 sequences are SGHRS and YFSETQ. The CDR3 spells CASSSGTGGRNQPQHF. CDR3 in DNA: TGCGCCAGCAGCTCCGGGACAGGGGGTAGAAATCAGCCCCAGCATTTT. Based on the CDR3 plus reference TRBV5-1 and TRBJ1-5, the full variable domain is KAGVTQTPRYLIKTRGQQVTLSCSPISGHRSVSWYQQTPGQGLQFLFEYFSETQRNKGNFPGRFSGRQFSNSRSEMNVSTLELGDSALYLCASSSGTGGRNQPQHFGDGTRLSIL.

This clonotype was counted a few times. The chain couples TRBV19 to TRBJ2-4, with no clear D. The DNA matches TRBJ2-7 better at its end, which makes the J call doubtful. The CDR3 runs 16 residues. Germline values: CDR1 LNHDA, CDR2 SQIVND (reference sequence). This CDR3 is CASSISSSRSVHEQYF. Here the CDR3 DNA reads TGTGCCAGTAGTATCTCTTCGTCCCGGTCGGTCCACGAGCAGTACTTC.

V and J are TRBV11-2 and TRBJ1-2, with TRBD1 identical over 7 bases. The CDR3 covers 14 residues. V trimming: 4 bases; J trimming: 4 bases; junction bases outside the gene matches: 6. Germline-derived CDR1 and CDR2 are SGHAT and FQNNGV. The CDR3 reads CASSSTGAFYGYTF. The CDR3, as DNA: TGTGCCAGCAGCTCTACAGGGGCCTTCTATGGCTACACCTTC.

A few counts support this clonotype. The chain links TRBV20-1 to TRBJ1-2; tentatively, D is TRBD1 (5 bases). Trimming removed 7 bases at V and 4 bases at J, with 13 bases between. The length of the CDR3 is 12 residues. Germline CDR1 is DFQATT and CDR2 is SNEGSKA (reference sequence). The CDR3: CSGPGQPYGYTF. The CDR3 DNA follows: TGCAGTGGGCCCGGACAACCCTATGGCTACACCTTC.

The rearrangement uses TRBV20-1 and TRBJ2-4, with 7 bases identical to TRBD2. Losses at the gene ends were 5 bases for V and 1 base for J; bases not matched to a gene: 8. The germline gives CDR1 DFQATT, CDR2 SNEGSKA (reference sequence). The CDR3 spans 15 residues. The CDR3 DNA sequence: TGCAGTGCTTCAATCGGGGGGTTGGCCAAAAACATTCAGTACTTC. Translating it yields CSASIGGLAKNIQYF.

This clonotype was observed a single time. J is TRBJ2-4 and V is TRBV2; no firm D call. The CDR3 covers 11 residues. Germline V gives CDR1 SNHLY, CDR2 FYNNEI. V was cut by 9 bases and J by 13 bases, with 16 bases left in between. As DNA, the CDR3 is TGTGCCAGTTGGCGTTCCTACAAGCAGTACTTC. Translated, it gives CASWRSYKQYF.

This chain uses TRBV3-1 with TRBJ2-7; D uncertain. V was trimmed by 2 bases and J by 3 bases, leaving 14 bases between them. The CDR3 consists of 15 residues. Germline CDR1 LGHDT, CDR2 YNNKEL (reference sequence). CDR3 residues: CASSQNNGYDYEQYF. The CDR3 region has the DNA TGTGCCAGCAGCCAAAACAACGGCTATGACTACGAGCAGTACTTC.

This chain joins TRBV5-6 and TRBJ1-2; TRBD1 might be the D (5 bases). Germline V gene data show CDR1 as SGHDT and CDR2 as YYEEEE. V was trimmed by 2 bases and J by 8 bases, leaving 10 bases between them. This CDR3 spans 12 amino acids. Here the CDR3 reads CASSFTPGGYTF. The CDR3, as DNA: TGTGCCAGCAGCTTCACCCCAGGGGGCTACACCTTC.

This clonotype turned up a few times. The CDR3 loop is CASSPSTDGRIRQFF. The CDR3 DNA sequence: TGTGCCAGCAGCCCTTCGACTGACGGTCGGATACGGCAGTTCTTC. This chain uses TRBV3-1 with TRBJ2-1; D not certain. The CDR3 extends over 15 amino acids. Germline CDR1 LGHDT, CDR2 YNNKEL (reference sequence). Trimming took 4 bases from V and 12 from J, leaving 22 bases between them.

The chain employs TRBV6-1 and TRBJ2-1; D may be TRBD2 (6 bases). CDR1 is MNHNS, CDR2 SASEGT, per germline. The CDR3 sequence is 17 residues long. V lost 5 bases and J lost 0, with 17 bases in between. The CDR3 sequence is CASSRRLGRSSYNEQFF. The CDR3 coding sequence is TGTGCCAGCAGTAGGAGACTAGGCCGGAGCTCCTACAATGAGCAGTTCTTC.

This clonotype was observed once. The J gene is TRBJ2-2, the V gene TRBV5-4, with TRBD2 as a possible D gene (6 bases). The ends were cut back, 0 bases at V and 6 bases at J, with 9 bases in the middle. Looked up from germline, CDR1 is SGHNT and CDR2 is YYREEE (reference sequence). This CDR3 has 14 amino acids. CDR3 region: CASSLGGVAGELFF. CDR3 nucleotides: TGTGCCAGCAGCTTGGGGGGGGTGGCCGGGGAGCTGTTTTTT.

This clonotype was counted between two and nine times. The V and J genes are TRBV5-6 and TRBJ2-3, with D perhaps assigned TRBD1 or TRBD2 (5 bases each). CDR3 length equals 19 residues. V lost 0 bases to trimming and J lost 3 bases, with 23 bases between them. Germline CDR1 SGHDT, CDR2 YYEEEE. CDR3 protein: CASSLDSFFRDRFTDTQYF. The CDR3 DNA follows: TGTGCCAGCAGCTTGGATTCATTCTTTCGGGACCGATTTACAGATACGCAGTATTTT.

V is TRBV7-9 and J is TRBJ1-1, with D perhaps matching TRBD1 (6 bases). The length of the CDR3 is 16 residues. CDR1 and CDR2 from the germline V gene are SEHNR and FQNEAQ (reference sequence). V lost 0 bases, J lost 4 bases, and 15 bases lay in between. The CDR3 DNA reads as TGTGCCAGCAGCTTAGCTCGCAGGGGTGGTGGCACTGAAGCTTTCTTT. It yields the protein CASSLARRGGGTEAFF.

The chain combines TRBV6-4 with TRBJ2-1; 7 nucleotides line up with TRBD2. J was trimmed by 7 bases and V by 5 bases; bases with no gene match: 8. Looked up from germline, CDR1 is MRHNA and CDR2 is SNTAGT. The CDR3 length is 14 residues. CDR3 region: CASSPQGLSNEQFF. The DNA of the CDR3 is TGTGCCAGCAGTCCCCAGGGACTATCGAATGAGCAGTTCTTC.

The chain has TRBV7-8 and TRBJ1-2; 9 positions match TRBD1. Trimming at V came to 3 bases and at J to 3 bases, leaving 8 bases not matched to a gene. This CDR3 contains 16 residues. Germline V gives CDR1 SGHVS, CDR2 FQNEAQ. The CDR3 spells CASSLRRDREHYGYTF. The DNA of the CDR3 is TGTGCCAGCAGCTTGCGCCGGGACAGGGAGCACTATGGCTACACCTTC.

This clonotype was seen a few times. V gene TRBV5-1 combines with J gene TRBJ2-3, with D perhaps being TRBD1 or TRBD2 (6 bases each). V shed 4 bases and J shed 0 bases, with 15 bases lying between them. The CDR3 spans 16 residues. Germline CDR1 and CDR2: SGHRS and YFSETQ. The CDR3 nucleotides are TGCGCCAGCAGCCGACGTACAGGGACTAGCACAGATACGCAGTATTTT. Translated: CASSRRTGTSTDTQYF.